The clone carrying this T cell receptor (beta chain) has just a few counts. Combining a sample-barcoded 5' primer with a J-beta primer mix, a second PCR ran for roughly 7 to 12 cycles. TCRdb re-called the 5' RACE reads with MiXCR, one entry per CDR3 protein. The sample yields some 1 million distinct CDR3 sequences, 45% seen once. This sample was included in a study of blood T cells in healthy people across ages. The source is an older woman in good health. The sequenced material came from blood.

The CDR3 region is CASSPGIYNEQFF. The CDR3 DNA follows: TGTGCCAGCAGCCCCGGGATTTACAATGAGCAGTTCTTC. The chain links TRBV7-2 to TRBJ2-1, with a possible D match to TRBD2 (5 bases). This CDR3 contains 13 residues. Looked up from germline, CDR1 is SGHTA and CDR2 is FQGNSA. V gave up 5 bases and J gave up 4 bases, with 9 bases separating them.